A single sample is the source of the 27 T cell receptor beta chains below, sequenced in a study of persistence of HIV-infected CD4 T cells. Overlapping HIV-1 Gag 15-mer peptides at about 1 ug per peptide per mL were used. Sorted nonresponding memory CD4+ T cells were CD40L-negative, CD69-negative, CD45RO-high. Their cognate antigens are unknown. The libraries were made with immunoSEQ version 4 in survey mode. Produced via immunoSEQ multiplex PCR; TCRdb's table is partial and in-frame only. The data show just over 35,000 clones, with 85% seen just once and roughly 5.9% held by the top ten. The material sequenced was cultured CD4+ T cells from PBMCs, taken from a patient who received antiretroviral therapy. The receptors stem from an adult with HIV. The donor label of this sample is uncertain.

This chain connects TRBV5-1 to TRBJ2-1, with 14 bases aligning to TRBD2. V gave up 4 bases and J gave up 2 bases; unmatched junction bases: 5. Germline CDR1 and CDR2: SGHRS and YFSETQ. The CDR3 extends over 17 amino acids. The CDR3 sequence: CASSGTSGGTTYNEQFF. CDR3 sequence (DNA): TGCGCCAGCAGCGGGACTAGCGGGGGAACCACCTACAATGAGCAGTTCTTC.

The chain combines TRBV12-3 or TRBV12-4 with TRBJ1-2; unclear D gene. Between the trimmed V and J ends, which lost 1 base and 5 bases, there was a span of 2 bases. The CDR3 is made up of 11 amino acids. Here the CDR3 reads CASSLGYGYTF. CDR3 bases: TGTGCCAGCAGTTTAGGTTATGGCTACACCTTC.

The V call is TRBV5-1, the J call TRBJ2-3, with 7 bases that match TRBD1. The CDR3 consists of 16 residues. In germline, CDR1 is SGHRS, CDR2 YFSETQ. The ends lost 3 bases at V and 0 bases at J; junction bases unmatched: 7. This CDR3 is CASSWGQPTSTDTQYF. CDR3 nucleotides: TGCGCCAGCAGCTGGGGACAGCCTACTAGCACAGATACGCAGTATTTT. Full variable domain (missing parts from reference TRBV5-1 and TRBJ2-3): KAGVTQTPRYLIKTRGQQVTLSCSPISGHRSVSWYQQTPGQGLQFLFEYFSETQRNKGNFPGRFSGRQFSNSRSEMNVSTLELGDSALYLCASSWGQPTSTDTQYFGPGTRLTVL.

The chain recombines TRBV7-9 with TRBJ2-3, with 8 bases matching TRBD1. CDR1 is SEHNR and CDR2 is FQNEAQ in the germline V gene (reference sequence). The ends lost 5 bases at V and 4 bases at J; junction bases unmatched: 5. This CDR3 comprises 14 residues. In DNA, the CDR3 is TGTGCCAGCAGCCTCGGACAGGGCCCAGATACGCAGTATTTT. Translating gives CASSLGQGPDTQYF. Looking up the rest from reference TRBV7-9 and TRBJ2-3 gives the full variable domain: DTGVSQNPRHKITKRGQNVTFRCDPISEHNRLYWYRQTLGQGPEFLTYFQNEAQLEKSRLLSDRFSAERPKGSFSTLEIQRTEQGDSAMYLCASSLGQGPDTQYFGPGTRLTVL.

The chain uses TRBV5-8 and TRBJ1-2, with TRBD1 as a possible D gene (6 bases). The CDR3 runs to 15 residues. Trimming removed 2 bases from V and 4 bases from J, with 15 bases in between. Germline CDR1 is SGHTS and CDR2 is YDEGEE. CDR3 in DNA: TGTGCCAGCAGCTTAGGGCAGGGGACTATCTATGGCTACACCTTC. This translates into CASSLGQGTIYGYTF.

The V and J genes are TRBV3-1 (or the pseudogene TRBV3-2) and TRBJ1-5; D is ambiguous. The germline gives CDR1 LGHDT, CDR2 YNNKEL (reference sequence). CDR3 length equals 12 residues. Trimming removed 4 bases from V and 5 bases from J, with 6 bases in between. The CDR3 DNA follows: TGTGCCAGCAGCCTCCGGGATCAGCCCCAGCATTTT. Protein sequence: CASSLRDQPQHF.

This rearrangement joins TRBV5-1 to TRBJ1-2, with TRBD1 identical over 8 bases. In germline, CDR1 is SGHRS, CDR2 YFSETQ. This CDR3 contains 15 residues. After removal of 1 base from V and 5 bases from J, the junction contained 7 bases not matched to a gene. CDR3 DNA sequence: TGCGCCAGCAGCTTGCCGACAGGGGAAGGGTATGGCTACACCTTC. This translates into CASSLPTGEGYGYTF.

The CDR3 region is CASSLQGMGYTF. The CDR3 DNA is TGTGCCAGCAGTTTACAGGGGATGGGCTACACCTTC. The V and J genes are TRBV6-5 and TRBJ1-2; 7 bases are shared with TRBD1. Germline CDR1 MNHEY, CDR2 SVGAGI. The CDR3 covers 12 residues. The V segment lost 4 bases and the J segment 8 bases; nucleotides outside the gene matches: 4.

The V gene is TRBV4-1, the J gene TRBJ1-4, with D possibly TRBD1 on 5 matching bases. From germline, CDR1 is MGHRA and CDR2 YSYEKL. The CDR3 has 19 amino acids. V was pared by 4 bases and J by 0 bases, with 21 bases between. CDR3 sequence: CASSRSLQRQTATNEKLFF. The CDR3 bases are TGCGCCAGCAGCCGCTCGCTCCAAAGACAGACAGCAACTAATGAAAAACTGTTTTTT.

This chain joins TRBV9 and TRBJ2-1; D is perhaps TRBD1 (6 bases). The germline V and J ends were trimmed by 1 base and 6 bases, with 17 bases remaining between them. Looked up from germline, CDR1 is SGDLS and CDR2 is YYNGEE. The CDR3 extends over 16 amino acids. In DNA form, the CDR3 reads TGTGCCAGCAGCGTAATCCCGACAGGCCCACTCAATGAGCAGTTCTTC. Translation gives CASSVIPTGPLNEQFF.

This chain links TRBV7-3 with TRBJ2-3; D possibly corresponds to TRBD1 (6 bases). Germline values: CDR1 SGHTA, CDR2 FQGTGA. The V end lost 5 bases, the J end lost 1 base, and 10 bases lay between the germline ends. The CDR3 is made up of 14 amino acids. The chain's CDR3 is CASSPGHGTDTQYF. CDR3 in DNA: TGTGCCAGCAGCCCGGGACACGGCACAGATACGCAGTATTTT. The whole variable domain, filled in from reference TRBV7-3 and TRBJ2-3, reads GAGVSQTPSNKVTEKGKYVELRCDPISGHTALYWYRQSLGQGPEFLIYFQGTGAADDSGLPNDRFFAVRPEGSVSTLKIQRTERGDSAVYLCASSPGHGTDTQYFGPGTRLTVL.

V and J are TRBV4-2 and TRBJ2-3; possible D gene TRBD2, 7 bases. CDR1 is LGHNA, CDR2 YNFKEQ, per germline. This CDR3 spans 15 amino acids. The V gene lost 1 base and the J gene lost 5 bases, with 13 bases spanning the gap. The CDR3 DNA sequence: TGTGCCAGCAGCCAAGGGGGGGGGCTTGGAGATACGCAGTATTTT. Protein: CASSQGGGLGDTQYF.

V gene TRBV19 combines with J gene TRBJ2-7, with D uncertain. V was trimmed by 3 bases and J by 6 bases, leaving 9 bases between them. Germline V gene sequence: CDR1 LNHDA, CDR2 SQIVND (reference sequence). The CDR3 length is 12 residues. CDR3 nucleotides: TGTGCCAGTAGTATTCGAACGGGCGAGCAGTACTTC. As protein: CASSIRTGEQYF.

The chain links TRBV4-2 to TRBJ1-2, with D possibly TRBD1 on 5 matching bases. CDR1 and CDR2 (germline): LGHNA, YNFKEQ. V dropped 0 bases and J dropped 2 bases, with 13 bases sitting between them. The length of the CDR3 is 16 residues. CDR3 nucleotide sequence: TGTGCCAGCAGCCAAGATACCCGGGGCACGAACTATGGCTACACCTTC. Residues: CASSQDTRGTNYGYTF.

This chain joins TRBV3-1 (or the pseudogene TRBV3-2) and TRBJ2-7; 9 nucleotides align to TRBD2. V trimming: 2 bases; J trimming: 4 bases; junction bases outside the gene matches: 9. The germline V gene encodes CDR1 LGHDT and CDR2 YNNKEL (reference sequence). This CDR3 has 16 residues. The CDR3 nucleotides are TGTGCCAGCAGCCAACCGCGGGGGGGCGTTACGTACGAGCAGTACTTC. Amino acid sequence: CASSQPRGGVTYEQYF.

The gene calls are TRBV3-1 (or the pseudogene TRBV3-2) and TRBJ1-4; perhaps TRBD1 as D (6 bases). The length of the CDR3 is 14 residues. Germline values: CDR1 LGHDT, CDR2 YNNKEL (reference sequence). Trimming stripped 2 bases from V and 5 bases from J, with 9 bases between. Here the CDR3 DNA reads TGTGCCAGCAGCCAAAGGGGGGTCAATGAAAAACTGTTTTTT. This translates into CASSQRGVNEKLFF.

The table lists this clone with a count of one. The chain recombines TRBV10-1 with TRBJ1-4, with D perhaps TRBD1 (6 bases). Germline V gene data show CDR1 as WNHNN and CDR2 as SYGVQD (reference sequence). The CDR3 has 13 residues. Trimming took 10 bases from V and 1 from J, leaving 10 bases between them. The CDR3, as DNA: TGCGCCATGCGACAGGTAACTAATGAAAAACTGTTTTTT. Residues: CAMRQVTNEKLFF.

This sequence joins TRBV7-9 and TRBJ2-7, with a possible D match to TRBD1 (6 bases). This CDR3 contains 14 residues. Looked up from germline, CDR1 is SEHNR and CDR2 is FQNEAQ (reference sequence). V was clipped by 5 bases and J by 0 bases, with 11 bases between them. CDR3 loop: CASSPLQGSYEQYF. As DNA, the CDR3 is TGTGCCAGCAGCCCCTTACAGGGCTCCTACGAGCAGTACTTC.

The V gene is TRBV28, the J gene TRBJ1-5, with D perhaps matching TRBD1 (6 bases). This CDR3 is built from 23 residues. CDR1 is MDHEN, CDR2 SYDVKM, per germline. Trimming removed 4 bases at V and 0 bases at J, with 34 bases between. CDR3 amino acids: CASSSYQGWTNTNKYNSNQPQHF. As DNA, the CDR3 is TGTGCCAGCAGTTCCTACCAGGGGTGGACAAATACAAATAAATATAATAGCAATCAGCCCCAGCATTTT.

The chain joins TRBV5-1 to TRBJ2-7, with D uncertain. V was cut by 4 bases and J by 3 bases, with 14 bases left in between. This CDR3 is built from 14 residues. Germline V lookup: CDR1 SGHRS, CDR2 YFSETQ. The CDR3 DNA is TGCGCCAGCAGCAATGACGCAGGCAACTACGAGCAGTACTTC. It translates to CASSNDAGNYEQYF.

This rearrangement joins TRBV19 to TRBJ1-1; 7 bases fit TRBD1. Germline-derived CDR1 and CDR2 are LNHDA and SQIVND (reference sequence). The junction had 4 bases not matched to a gene; V was cut back by 6 bases and J by 9 bases. CDR3 length equals 11 residues. The CDR3 DNA reads TGTGCCAGTAGGGGGACAGTTCAAGCTTTCTTT. It is translated as CASRGTVQAFF.

The gene calls are TRBV11-3 and TRBJ2-1; unclear D gene. Trimming shortened V by 1 base and J by 2 bases, and 3 bases separated the two germline ends. The CDR3 has 13 amino acids. Germline loops: CDR1 SGHNT, CDR2 YENEEA. Here the CDR3 reads CASSLGPYNEQFF. In nucleotides, the CDR3 is TGTGCCAGCAGCTTAGGTCCCTACAATGAGCAGTTCTTC.

J is TRBJ2-7 and V is TRBV3-1 (or the pseudogene TRBV3-2); weak D call: TRBD2 (6 bases). Trimming shortened V by 1 base and J by 7 bases, and 11 bases separated the two germline ends. Germline V gene data show CDR1 as LGHDT and CDR2 as YNNKEL (reference sequence). The CDR3 has 13 amino acids. CDR3 DNA sequence: TGTGCCAGCAGCCAAGGGTGGAGGGGTGAGCAGTACTTC. It is translated as CASSQGWRGEQYF.

The rearrangement joins TRBV28 to TRBJ2-6; either TRBD1 or TRBD2 may fit D (5 bases each). Trimming pared 5 bases from V and 2 bases from J, leaving 22 bases between. The CDR3 has 19 amino acids. Per germline, CDR1 MDHEN and CDR2 SYDVKM. In DNA form, the CDR3 reads TGTGCCAGCAGTAGGGCACTCGGCACCTCGGGGCCTGGGGCCAACGTCCTGACTTTC. This codes for CASSRALGTSGPGANVLTF.

This clone turned up a few times. The rearrangement uses TRBV28 and TRBJ2-7; D gene ambiguous. The CDR3 totals 14 residues. V dropped 2 bases and J dropped 4 bases, with 12 bases sitting between them. Germline lookup yields CDR1 MDHEN and CDR2 SYDVKM. The CDR3 is CASSLTGPGYEQYF. In DNA, the CDR3 is TGTGCCAGCAGTTTAACCGGTCCCGGTTACGAGCAGTACTTC.

CDR3 sequence reads: CASSLEGQANYGYTF. Written as DNA, the CDR3 is TGTGCCAGCAGCTTAGAGGGGCAGGCTAACTATGGCTACACCTTC. The chain couples TRBV7-2 to TRBJ1-2; D perhaps matches TRBD1 (5 bases). Germline V gene data show CDR1 as SGHTA and CDR2 as FQGNSA. There are 15 residues in the CDR3. The V end lost 1 base, the J end lost 0 bases, and 9 bases lay between the germline ends.

This chain connects TRBV7-9 to TRBJ2-3; possibly TRBD2 for D (7 bases). Trimming took 5 bases from V and 0 from J, leaving 21 bases between them. This CDR3 has 18 residues. CDR1 and CDR2 (germline): SEHNR, FQNEAQ (reference sequence). The DNA of the CDR3 is TGTGCCAGCAGCCTCCATGGGGGGGCGCTTACTAGCACAGATACGCAGTATTTT. It codes for CASSLHGGALTSTDTQYF.